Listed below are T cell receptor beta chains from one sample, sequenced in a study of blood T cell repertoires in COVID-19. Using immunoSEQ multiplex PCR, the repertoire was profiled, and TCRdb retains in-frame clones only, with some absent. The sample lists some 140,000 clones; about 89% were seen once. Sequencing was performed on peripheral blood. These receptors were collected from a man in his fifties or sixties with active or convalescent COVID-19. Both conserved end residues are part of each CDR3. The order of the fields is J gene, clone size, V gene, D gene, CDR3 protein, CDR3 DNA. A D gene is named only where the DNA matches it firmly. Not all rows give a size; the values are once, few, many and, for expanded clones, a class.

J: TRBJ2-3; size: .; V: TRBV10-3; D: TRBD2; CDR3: CAISGSPGGGWTDTQYF; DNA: TGTGCCATCAGTGGGTCCCCTGGCGGGGGGTGGACAGATACGCAGTATTTT
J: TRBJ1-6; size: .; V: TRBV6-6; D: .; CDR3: CASSIRSTGRNSPLHF; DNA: TGTGCCAGCAGCATACGCTCGACAGGCAGAAATTCACCCCTCCACTTT
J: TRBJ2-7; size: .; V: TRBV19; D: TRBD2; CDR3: CASRVVPLADSYEQYF; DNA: TGTGCCAGTAGAGTTGTCCCACTAGCGGATTCCTACGAGCAGTACTTC
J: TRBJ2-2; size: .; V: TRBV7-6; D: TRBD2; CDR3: CASSLLGLAAYNTGELFF; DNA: TGTGCCAGCAGCTTACTGGGCCTAGCGGCCTACAACACCGGGGAGCTGTTTTTT
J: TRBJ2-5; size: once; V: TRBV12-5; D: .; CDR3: CASGPSVREKTQYF; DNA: TGTGCTAGTGGACCCAGCGTCCGGGAGAAGACCCAGTACTTC
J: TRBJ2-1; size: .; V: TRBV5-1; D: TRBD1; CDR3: CASSPGQGDNEQFF; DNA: TGCGCCAGCAGCCCCGGACAGGGGGACAATGAGCAGTTCTTC
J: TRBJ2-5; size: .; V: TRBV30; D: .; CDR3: CAWSAGIQETQYF; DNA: TGTGCCTGGAGTGCAGGGATACAAGAGACCCAGTACTTC
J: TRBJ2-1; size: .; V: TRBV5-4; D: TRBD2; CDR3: CATGTSGSTEQFF; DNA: TGTGCCACCGGGACTAGCGGGAGTACTGAGCAGTTCTTC
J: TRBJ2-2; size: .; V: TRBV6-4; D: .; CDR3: CASSVIASGELFF; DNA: TGTGCCAGCAGTGTAATAGCGTCCGGGGAGCTGTTTTTT
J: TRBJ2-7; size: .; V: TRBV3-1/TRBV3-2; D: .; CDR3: CASSQPGQQPYEQYF; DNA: TGTGCCAGCAGCCAGCCGGGACAACAACCCTACGAGCAGTACTTC
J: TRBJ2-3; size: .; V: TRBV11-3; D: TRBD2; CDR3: CASSLGTSGEDTQYF; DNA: TGTGCCAGCAGCTTAGGGACTAGCGGGGAGGATACGCAGTATTTT
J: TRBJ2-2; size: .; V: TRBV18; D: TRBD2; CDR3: CASSRTSAAGELFF; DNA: TGTGCCAGCTCACGGACTAGTGCGGCCGGGGAGCTGTTTTTT
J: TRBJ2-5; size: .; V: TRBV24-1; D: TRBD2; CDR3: CATSGRGSYQETQYF; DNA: TGTGCCACCAGTGGGCGGGGGTCGTACCAAGAGACCCAGTACTTC
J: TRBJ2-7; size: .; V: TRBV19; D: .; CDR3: CASSATVSYEQYF; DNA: TGTGCCAGTAGCGCGACTGTGTCCTACGAGCAGTACTTC
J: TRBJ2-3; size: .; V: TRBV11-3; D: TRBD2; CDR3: CASSLGPAGADTQYF; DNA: TGTGCCAGCAGCTTAGGTCCAGCGGGGGCGGATACGCAGTATTTT
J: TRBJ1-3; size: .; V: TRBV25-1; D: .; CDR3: CASSEQGFSGNTIYF; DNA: TGTGCCAGCAGTGAACAGGGATTCTCTGGAAACACCATATATTTT
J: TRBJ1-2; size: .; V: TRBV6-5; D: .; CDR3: CASFFPPQGDYGYTF; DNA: TGTGCCAGCTTCTTCCCGCCACAGGGAGACTATGGCTACACCTTC
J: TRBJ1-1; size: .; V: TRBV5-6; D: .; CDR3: CASSPLWRRMNTEAFF; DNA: TGTGCCAGCAGCCCCCTATGGCGGCGGATGAACACTGAAGCTTTCTTT
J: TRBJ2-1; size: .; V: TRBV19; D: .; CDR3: CASSGSSYNEQFF; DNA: TGTGCCAGTAGTGGCAGCTCCTACAATGAGCAGTTCTTC
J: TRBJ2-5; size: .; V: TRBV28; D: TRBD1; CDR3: CASSPQQGDQETQYF; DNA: TGTGCCAGCAGTCCCCAACAGGGGGACCAAGAGACCCAGTACTTC
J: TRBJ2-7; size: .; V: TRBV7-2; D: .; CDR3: CASSLGAARSSYEQYF; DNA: TGTGCCAGCAGCCTGGGGGCGGCGCGAAGCTCCTACGAGCAGTACTTC
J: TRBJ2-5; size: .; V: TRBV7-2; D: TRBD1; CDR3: CASSTGQGTKTQYF; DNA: TGTGCCAGCAGCACAGGACAGGGGACGAAGACCCAGTACTTC
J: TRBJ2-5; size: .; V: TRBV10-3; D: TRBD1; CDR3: CAISQGQGTQETQYF; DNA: TGTGCCATCAGTCAGGGACAGGGGACCCAAGAGACCCAGTACTTC
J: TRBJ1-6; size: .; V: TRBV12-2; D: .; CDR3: CASRLRQTGNISPLHF; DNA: TGTGCAAGTCGCTTGAGGCAGACAGGGAATATTTCACCCCTCCACTTT
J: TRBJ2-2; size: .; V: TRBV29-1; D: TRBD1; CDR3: CSADGQGTGELFF; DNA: TGCAGCGCGGACGGACAGGGCACCGGGGAGCTGTTTTTT
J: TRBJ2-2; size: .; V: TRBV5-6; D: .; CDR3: CASSFWHQNTGELFF; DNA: TGTGCCAGCAGCTTCTGGCACCAGAACACCGGGGAGCTGTTTTTT
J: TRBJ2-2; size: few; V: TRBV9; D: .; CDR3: CASSVAGLGTGELFF; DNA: TGTGCCAGCAGCGTGGCGGGGTTGGGGACCGGGGAGCTGTTTTTT
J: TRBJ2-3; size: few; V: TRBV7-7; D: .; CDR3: CASSASGTDTQYF; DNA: TGTGCCAGCAGCGCTAGTGGCACAGATACGCAGTATTTT
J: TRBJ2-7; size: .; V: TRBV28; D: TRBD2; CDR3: CASSLWLAGRLLEQYF; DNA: TGTGCCAGCAGTTTATGGCTAGCGGGTCGACTACTGGAGCAGTACTTC
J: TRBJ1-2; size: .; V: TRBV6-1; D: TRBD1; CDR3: CASSEATGGYGYTF; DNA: TGTGCCAGCAGTGAAGCGACAGGGGGATATGGCTACACCTTC
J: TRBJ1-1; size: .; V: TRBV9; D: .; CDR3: CASSVNGGDTEAFF; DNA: TGTGCCAGCAGCGTTAACGGGGGAGACACTGAAGCTTTCTTT